The T cell receptor (beta chain) described here comes from a study of shared clonotypes between healthy human individuals. Study context: For every donor, three CD4 naive, three CD4 memory, two CD8 naive and one CD8 memory plates were used.

The assay was immunoSEQ multiplex PCR, and TCRdb's table has in-frame clones only and misses some. The profile shows some 320,000 clones, roughly 91% of them singletons. Findings and limits, study-wide: Clonotypes shared by all four donors outscored non-shared clonotypes in generation probability. Only a few donors were included, so the genetic and exposure-history diversity represented was limited.

The donor population consisted of healthy HIV-negative adults with no recent acute infections or vaccinations. Remarks on this clone: Its target is not known.

CDR1 and CDR2 from the germline V gene are LGHNA and YSLEER. The CDR3 length is 16 residues. V lost 1 base, J lost 7 bases, and 7 bases stayed unmatched. The source of this sequence is a man aged 18 to 35 in good health. V gene TRBV4-3 combines with J gene TRBJ2-1, with TRBD2 identical over 10 bases. The specimen was memory CD8+ T cells sorted from blood. The subset here: CD45RO+ cells pooled with CCR7-negative TemRA cells. The CDR3 nucleotides read TGCGCCAGCAGCCAAGGTACGGCTAGCGGGAGAAATGAGCAGTTCTTC. It yields the protein CASSQGTASGRNEQFF.